This T cell receptor beta chain was obtained from a study of blood T cells in healthy people across ages. Study-wide findings and caveats: A conclusive naive versus antigen-experienced comparison was prevented by the unsorted PBMCs. Higher diversity and more naive CD4+ cells were features of long-lived donors, compared to aged donors. Diversity estimated from one million T cells was considered an underestimate.

The germline V gene has CDR1 DFQATT and CDR2 SNEGSKA (reference sequence). Trimming at V came to 1 base and at J to 2 bases, leaving 4 bases not matched to a gene. CDR3 length: 15 amino acids. The authors ran a second PCR of roughly 7 to 11 cycles using a sample-barcoded 5' primer and a J-beta primer mix. Each cDNA molecule was tagged by a template-switch adaptor with 12 random nucleotides. TCRdb redid the calling of the 5' RACE reads with MiXCR, one entry per CDR3 protein. The sample lists 1.5 million to 2 million distinct CDR3 sequences, around 50% occurring once. Notes on this clonotype: Its antigen is undetermined.

The chain has TRBV20-1 and TRBJ2-7; 11 nucleotides align to TRBD1. The sample consisted of blood. The sequence was obtained from a woman in her thirties or forties in good health. CDR3 amino acids: CSARAGTGGTYEQYF. The DNA for the CDR3 is TGCAGTGCTAGAGCCGGGACAGGGGGGACCTACGAGCAGTACTTC.